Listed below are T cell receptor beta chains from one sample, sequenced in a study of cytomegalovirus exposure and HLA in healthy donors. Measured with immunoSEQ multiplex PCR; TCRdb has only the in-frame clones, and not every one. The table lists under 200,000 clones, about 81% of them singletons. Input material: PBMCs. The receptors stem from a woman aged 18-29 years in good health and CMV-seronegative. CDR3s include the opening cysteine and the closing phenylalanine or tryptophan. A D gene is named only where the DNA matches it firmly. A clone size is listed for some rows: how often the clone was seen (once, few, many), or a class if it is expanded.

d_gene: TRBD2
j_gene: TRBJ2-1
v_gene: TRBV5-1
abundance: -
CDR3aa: CASSPTSGSYNEQFF
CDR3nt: TGCGCCAGCTCTCCAACTAGCGGGAGCTACAATGAGCAGTTCTTC

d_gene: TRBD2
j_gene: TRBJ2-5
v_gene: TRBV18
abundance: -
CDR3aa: CASSPQELAAQETQYF
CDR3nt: TGTGCCAGCTCACCGCAAGAACTAGCGGCCCAAGAGACCCAGTACTTC

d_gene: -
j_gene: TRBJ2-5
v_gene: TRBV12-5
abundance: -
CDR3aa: CASGLVMAGESETQYF
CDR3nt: TGTGCTAGTGGTTTGGTAATGGCAGGGGAGTCGGAGACCCAGTACTTC

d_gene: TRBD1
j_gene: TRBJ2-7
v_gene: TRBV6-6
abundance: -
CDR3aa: CASSTPGQPSYEQYF
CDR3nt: TGTGCCAGCAGTACACCGGGACAGCCTTCCTACGAGCAGTACTTC

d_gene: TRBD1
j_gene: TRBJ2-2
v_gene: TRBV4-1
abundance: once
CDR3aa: CASSQDSGTVRNTGELFF
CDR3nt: TGCGCCAGCAGCCAAGATTCGGGGACAGTAAGGAACACCGGGGAGCTGTTTTTT

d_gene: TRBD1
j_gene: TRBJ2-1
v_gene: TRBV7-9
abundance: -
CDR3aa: CASSLAQGARDNEQFF
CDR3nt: TGTGCCAGCAGCTTAGCGCAGGGGGCAAGGGACAATGAGCAGTTCTTC

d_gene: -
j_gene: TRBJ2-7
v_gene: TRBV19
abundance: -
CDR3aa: CASLDRFHEQYF
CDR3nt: TGTGCCAGTCTAGACAGGTTCCACGAGCAGTACTTC

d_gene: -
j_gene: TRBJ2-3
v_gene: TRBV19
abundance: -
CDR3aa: CASSTRTVLYGTDTQYF
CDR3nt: TGTGCCAGTAGTACTCGGACAGTGCTATATGGCACAGATACGCAGTATTTT

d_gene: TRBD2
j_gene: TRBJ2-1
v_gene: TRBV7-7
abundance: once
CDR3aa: CASSLSSGRNYNEQFF
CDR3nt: TGTGCCAGCAGCTTGTCTAGCGGGAGAAACTACAATGAGCAGTTCTTC

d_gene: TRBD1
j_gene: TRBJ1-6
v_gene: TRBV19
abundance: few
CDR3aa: CASSTGTGAYNSPLHF
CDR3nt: TGTGCCAGTAGCACCGGGACAGGGGCTTATAATTCACCCCTCCACTTT

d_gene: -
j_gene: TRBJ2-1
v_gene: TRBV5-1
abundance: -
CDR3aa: CASAVGDEQFF
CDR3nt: TGCGCCAGCGCGGTAGGGGATGAGCAGTTCTTC

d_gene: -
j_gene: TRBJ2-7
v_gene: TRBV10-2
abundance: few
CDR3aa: CASSAAGSYEQYF
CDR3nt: TGCGCCAGCAGTGCCGCCGGGTCCTACGAGCAGTACTTC

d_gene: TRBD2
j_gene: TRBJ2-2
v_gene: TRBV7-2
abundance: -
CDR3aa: CASTGEGGELFF
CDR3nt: TGTGCCAGCACCGGGGAGGGAGGGGAGCTGTTTTTT

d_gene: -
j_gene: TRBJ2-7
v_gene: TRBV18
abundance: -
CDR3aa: CASSSTYEQYF
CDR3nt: TGTGCCAGCTCATCAACCTACGAGCAGTACTTC

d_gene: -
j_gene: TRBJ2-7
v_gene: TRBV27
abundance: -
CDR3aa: CASSPTGTAYSYEQYF
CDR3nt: TGTGCCAGCAGTCCTACAGGGACGGCTTACAGCTACGAGCAGTACTTC

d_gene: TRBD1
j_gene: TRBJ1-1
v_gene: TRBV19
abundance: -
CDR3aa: CASSIALVLGQDTEAFF
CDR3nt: TGTGCCAGTAGTATAGCTCTCGTTTTGGGACAGGACACTGAAGCTTTCTTT

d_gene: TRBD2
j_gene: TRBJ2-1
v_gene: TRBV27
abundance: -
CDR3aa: CASSFREGLYNEQFF
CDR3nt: TGTGCCAGCAGTTTTCGGGAGGGACTATACAATGAGCAGTTCTTC

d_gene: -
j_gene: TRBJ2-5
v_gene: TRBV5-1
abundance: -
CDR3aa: CASSPGRETQYF
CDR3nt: TGCGCCAGCAGCCCAGGGAGGGAGACCCAGTACTTC

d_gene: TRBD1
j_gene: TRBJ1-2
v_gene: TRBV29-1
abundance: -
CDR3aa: CSVGDSTNYGYTF
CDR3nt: TGCAGCGTTGGGGACAGCACTAACTATGGCTACACCTTC

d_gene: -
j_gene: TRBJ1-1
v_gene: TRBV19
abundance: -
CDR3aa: CATHFSEAFF
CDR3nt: TGTGCCACCCACTTCTCGGAAGCTTTCTTT

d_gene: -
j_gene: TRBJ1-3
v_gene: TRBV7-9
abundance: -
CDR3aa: CASSLRHRNTSDSGNTIYF
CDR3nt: TGTGCCAGCAGCCTTAGGCACAGGAATACCTCTGACTCTGGAAACACCATATATTTT

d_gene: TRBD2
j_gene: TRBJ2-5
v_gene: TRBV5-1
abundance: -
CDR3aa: CASSLGTSGGVGTQYF
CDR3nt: TGCGCCAGCAGCTTGGGGACTAGCGGGGGAGTTGGGACCCAGTACTTC

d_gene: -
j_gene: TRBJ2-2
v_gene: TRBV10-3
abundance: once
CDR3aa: CATYSSGAGGELFF
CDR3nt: TGTGCCACCTATTCCTCAGGGGCGGGCGGGGAGCTGTTTTTT

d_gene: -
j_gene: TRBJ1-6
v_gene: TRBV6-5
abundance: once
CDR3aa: CASRDRFSPLHF
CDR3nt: TGTGCCAGCAGAGACAGATTTTCACCCCTCCACTTT

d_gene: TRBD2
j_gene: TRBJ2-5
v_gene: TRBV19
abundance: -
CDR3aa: CASSRGASGRETQYF
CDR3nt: TGTGCCAGTAGTAGGGGGGCTAGCGGGCGAGAGACCCAGTACTTC

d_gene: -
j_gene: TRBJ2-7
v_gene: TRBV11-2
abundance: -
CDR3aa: CASSMGWDTGAGEQYF
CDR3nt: TGTGCCAGCAGTATGGGTTGGGACACCGGAGCCGGTGAGCAGTACTTC

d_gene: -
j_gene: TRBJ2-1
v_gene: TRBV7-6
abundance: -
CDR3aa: CASSSPGLGQYNEQFF
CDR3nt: TGTGCCAGCAGTTCCCCGGGACTCGGCCAATACAATGAGCAGTTCTTC

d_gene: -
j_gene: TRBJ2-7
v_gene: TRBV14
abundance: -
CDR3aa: CASSQDPGVGSYEQYF
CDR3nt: TGTGCCAGCAGCCAAGATCCAGGGGTCGGCTCCTACGAGCAGTACTTC

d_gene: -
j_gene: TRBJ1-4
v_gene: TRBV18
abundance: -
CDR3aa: CASSPAGGVNEKLFF
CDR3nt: TGTGCCAGCTCACCTGCGGGCGGGGTCAATGAAAAACTGTTTTTT

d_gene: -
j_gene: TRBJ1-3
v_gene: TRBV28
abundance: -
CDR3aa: CASGANSGNTIYF
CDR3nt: TGTGCCAGCGGGGCAAACTCTGGAAACACCATATATTTT

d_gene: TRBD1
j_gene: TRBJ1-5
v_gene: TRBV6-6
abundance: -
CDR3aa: CASSYMGTDSNQPQHF
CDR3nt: TGTGCCAGCAGTTACATGGGGACAGATAGCAATCAGCCCCAGCATTTT

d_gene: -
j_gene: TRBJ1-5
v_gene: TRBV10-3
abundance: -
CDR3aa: CAISESPSQPQHF
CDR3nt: TGTGCCATCAGTGAGTCTCCCAGTCAGCCCCAGCATTTT

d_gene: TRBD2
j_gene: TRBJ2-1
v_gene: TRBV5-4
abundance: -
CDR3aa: CASSPGGPNNEQFF
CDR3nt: TGTGCCAGCAGCCCGGGGGGGCCGAACAATGAGCAGTTCTTC

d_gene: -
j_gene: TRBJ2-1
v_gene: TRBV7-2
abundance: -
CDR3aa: CASSLVSSAYEQFF
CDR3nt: TGTGCCAGCAGCTTAGTGAGTTCTGCCTATGAGCAGTTCTTC

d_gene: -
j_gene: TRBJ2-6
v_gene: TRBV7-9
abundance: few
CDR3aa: CASSLGWHF
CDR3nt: TGTGCCAGCAGCTTAGGATGGCATTTC

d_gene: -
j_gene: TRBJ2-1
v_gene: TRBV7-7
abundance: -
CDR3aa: CASSLAPEGPYNEQFF
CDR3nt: TGTGCCAGCAGCTTAGCGCCGGAGGGTCCCTACAATGAGCAGTTCTTC

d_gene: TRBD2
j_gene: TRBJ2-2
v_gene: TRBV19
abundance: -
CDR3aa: CASRGRGENTGELFF
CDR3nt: TGTGCCAGCCGGGGTCGGGGGGAGAACACCGGGGAGCTGTTTTTT

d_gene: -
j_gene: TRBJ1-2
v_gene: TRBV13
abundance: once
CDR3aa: CATLGGSRFYTF
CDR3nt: TGTGCCACCCTTGGGGGGTCCCGATTCTACACCTTC

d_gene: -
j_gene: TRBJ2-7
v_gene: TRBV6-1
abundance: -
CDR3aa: CASSSVNSYEQYF
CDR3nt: TGTGCCAGCAGTAGTGTTAACTCCTACGAGCAGTACTTC

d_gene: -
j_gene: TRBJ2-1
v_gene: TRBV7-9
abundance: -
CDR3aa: CASSQSGSSYNEQFF
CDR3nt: TGTGCCAGCAGCCAGAGCGGCAGCTCCTACAATGAGCAGTTCTTC

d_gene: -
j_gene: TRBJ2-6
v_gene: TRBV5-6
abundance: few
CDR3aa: CASSPRKGRGANVLTF
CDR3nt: TGTGCCAGCAGCCCTCGGAAGGGGCGCGGGGCCAACGTCCTGACTTTC

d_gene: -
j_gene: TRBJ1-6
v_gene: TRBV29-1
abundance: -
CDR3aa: CSASNGVGDSPLHF
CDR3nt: TGCAGCGCTTCTAATGGGGTGGGAGATTCACCCCTCCACTTT

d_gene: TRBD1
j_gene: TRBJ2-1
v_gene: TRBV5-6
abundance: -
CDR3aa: CASSFRQGIANEQFF
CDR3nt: TGTGCCAGCAGCTTTCGACAGGGAATAGCCAATGAGCAGTTCTTC

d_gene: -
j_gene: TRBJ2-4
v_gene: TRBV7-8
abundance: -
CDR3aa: CASSLAPGGNIQYF
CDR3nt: TGTGCCAGCAGCTTAGCGCCAGGTGGGAACATTCAGTACTTC

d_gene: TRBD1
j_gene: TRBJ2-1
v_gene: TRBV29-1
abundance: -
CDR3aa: CSAGTGDGVPFF
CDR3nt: TGCAGCGCGGGGACAGGGGACGGGGTTCCGTTCTTC

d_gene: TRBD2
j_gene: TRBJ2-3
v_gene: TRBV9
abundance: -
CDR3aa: CASNLAGISTDTQYF
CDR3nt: TGTGCCAGCAACCTAGCGGGGATAAGCACAGATACGCAGTATTTT

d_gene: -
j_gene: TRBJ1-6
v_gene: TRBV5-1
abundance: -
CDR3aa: CASSTRTANSPLHF
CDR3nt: TGCGCCAGCAGCACCCGGACAGCCAATTCACCCCTCCACTTT

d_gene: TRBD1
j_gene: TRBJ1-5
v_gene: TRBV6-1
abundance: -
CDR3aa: CASSEAGGVNQPQHF
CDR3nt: TGTGCCAGCAGTGAGGCAGGGGGCGTCAATCAGCCCCAGCATTTT

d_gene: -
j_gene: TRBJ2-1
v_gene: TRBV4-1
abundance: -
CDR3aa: CASRGDYNEQFF
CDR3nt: TGCGCCAGCCGAGGAGACTACAATGAGCAGTTCTTC

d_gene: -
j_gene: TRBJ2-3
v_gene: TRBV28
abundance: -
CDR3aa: CASSPTAFGDTQYF
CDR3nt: TGTGCCAGCAGTCCGACAGCCTTTGGAGATACGCAGTATTTT

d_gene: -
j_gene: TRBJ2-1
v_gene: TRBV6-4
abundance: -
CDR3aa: CASRQDNNEQFF
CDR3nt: TGTGCCAGCAGACAGGACAACAATGAGCAGTTCTTC

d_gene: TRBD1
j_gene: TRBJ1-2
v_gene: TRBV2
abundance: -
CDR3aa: CASSEAAGTGLTYGYTF
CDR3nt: TGTGCCAGCAGTGAAGCGGCCGGGACAGGGCTTACCTATGGCTACACCTTC

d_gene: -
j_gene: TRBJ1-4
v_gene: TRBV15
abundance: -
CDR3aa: CATSRSLGGADEKLFF
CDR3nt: TGTGCCACCAGCAGATCTTTAGGGGGGGCGGATGAAAAACTGTTTTTT

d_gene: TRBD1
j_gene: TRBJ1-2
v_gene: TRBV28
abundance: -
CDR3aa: CASWSTGLHYGYTF
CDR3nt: TGTGCCAGTTGGTCGACAGGGCTTCACTATGGCTACACCTTC